This passage covers 16 T cell receptor beta chains from one sample sequenced in a study of shared clonotypes between healthy human individuals. Some clones are missing from TCRdb's copy, which holds only in-frame ones; the method was immunoSEQ multiplex PCR. This table has about 1,800,000 clones, approximately 94% appearing once. CD45RO negativity and positive selection for CCR7 defined naive CD8 cells, a population that excluded terminally differentiated effector memory CD45RA+ cells. Sequenced sample: naive CD8+ T cells sorted from blood. The source is a man younger than 35 in good health.

The rearrangement joins TRBV4-3 to TRBJ1-5; D is unclear. Looked up from germline, CDR1 is LGHNA and CDR2 is YSLEER. This CDR3 has 15 residues. V was shortened by 0 bases and J by 3 bases, with 9 bases between the two germline ends. CDR3 residues: CASSQDTTDNQPQHF. The DNA for the CDR3 is TGCGCCAGCAGCCAAGATACTACAGACAATCAGCCCCAGCATTTT.

The V and J genes are TRBV7-3 and TRBJ2-3, with 8 bases identical to TRBD2. V was clipped by 3 bases and J by 3 bases; unmatched bases: 5. This CDR3 is built from 15 residues. Germline V lookup: CDR1 SGHTA, CDR2 FQGTGA. CDR3: CASSFSGAATDTQYF. Here the CDR3 DNA reads TGTGCCAGCAGCTTTAGCGGGGCGGCTACAGATACGCAGTATTTT.

This clone was found once. V and J are TRBV6-1 and TRBJ2-7; the D gene is possibly TRBD1 (6 bases). Trimming removed 4 bases at V and 1 base at J, with 11 bases between. The germline CDR1 and CDR2 sequences are MNHNS and SASEGT. The CDR3 is 14 amino acids. This chain's CDR3 is CASSARTESYEQYF. The CDR3 nucleotides read TGTGCCAGCAGTGCCAGGACAGAATCCTACGAGCAGTACTTC.

The chain carries TRBV5-6 and TRBJ1-1; no clear D gene. Germline V gene sequence: CDR1 SGHDT, CDR2 YYEEEE. CDR3 size: 14 residues. V was clipped by 3 bases and J by 6 bases, with 15 bases between them. The CDR3 bases are TGTGCCAGCAGCTCGGGGATTGGGATCCCTGAAGCTTTCTTT. This translates into CASSSGIGIPEAFF.

The rearrangement joins TRBV4-1 to TRBJ1-5; no definite D call. Germline V gives CDR1 MGHRA, CDR2 YSYEKL. Trimming left V 0 bases short and J 6 bases short, with 6 bases between. The CDR3 has 13 residues. CDR3 loop: CASSQEPPQPQHF. The CDR3 coding sequence is TGCGCCAGCAGCCAAGAGCCCCCTCAGCCCCAGCATTTT.

The rearrangement joins TRBV2 to TRBJ2-1; no clear D gene. The CDR3 consists of 15 residues. CDR1 is SNHLY, CDR2 FYNNEI, per germline. The V end lost 4 bases, the J end lost 1 base, and 11 bases lay between the germline ends. The CDR3 sequence: CASSADWGSYNEQFF. The CDR3 nucleotides are TGTGCCAGCAGTGCCGACTGGGGTTCCTACAATGAGCAGTTCTTC. Using reference TRBV2 and TRBJ2-1 for the parts outside the CDR3, the full variable domain is EPEVTQTPSHQVTQMGQEVILRCVPISNHLYFYWYRQILGQKVEFLVSFYNNEISEKSEIFDDQFSVERPDGSNFTLKIRSTKLEDSAMYFCASSADWGSYNEQFFGPGTRLTVL.

The chain joins TRBV13 to TRBJ2-7, with D possibly TRBD1 on 6 matching bases. The CDR3 has 16 residues. Germline V gene data show CDR1 as PRHDT and CDR2 as FYEKMQ (reference sequence). Trimming left V 1 base short and J 0 bases short, with 13 bases between. The CDR3 is CASSLVRQASSYEQYF. The DNA of the CDR3 is TGTGCCAGCAGCTTAGTCCGACAGGCGAGCTCCTACGAGCAGTACTTC.

The count of this clone is one. CDR3 amino acids: CASSSGAAYEQYF. The CDR3 DNA reads TGTGCCAGCTCAAGCGGGGCGGCGTACGAGCAGTACTTC. This rearrangement joins TRBV11-3 to TRBJ2-7, with 7 bases matching TRBD2. The CDR3 is made up of 13 amino acids. In germline, CDR1 is SGHNT, CDR2 YENEEA. V trimming: 8 bases; J trimming: 4 bases; junction bases outside the gene matches: 8. Filled out from reference TRBV11-3 and TRBJ2-7, the complete variable domain reads EAGVVQSPRYKIIEKKQPVAFWCNPISGHNTLYWYLQNLGQGPELLIRYENEEAVDDSQLPKDRFSAERLKGVDSTLKIQPAELGDSAVYLCASSSGAAYEQYFGPGTRLTVT.

For this clone: Other DNA sequences from this sample encode an identical CDR3 as well. The chain joins TRBV27 to TRBJ2-7, with 12 positions matching TRBD2. J gave up 1 base and V 5 bases, and 3 bases lay outside the gene matches. CDR3 length: 15 amino acids. Germline V gives CDR1 MNHEY, CDR2 SMNVEV (reference sequence). CDR3 residues: CASSLGLAGSYEQYF. CDR3 bases: TGTGCCAGCAGTCTCGGACTAGCGGGATCCTACGAGCAGTACTTC.

This sequence joins TRBV5-8 and TRBJ1-5; D unresolved. V gave up 4 bases and J gave up 0 bases, with 11 bases separating them. Germline CDR1 is SGHTS and CDR2 is YDEGEE. This CDR3 comprises 15 residues. The CDR3 sequence: CASSIRTDSNQPQHF. For the CDR3, the DNA is TGTGCCAGCAGCATACGGACGGATAGCAATCAGCCCCAGCATTTT. The full variable domain, with the rest looked up from reference TRBV5-8 and TRBJ1-5, is EAGVTQSPTHLIKTRGQQATLRCSPISGHTSVYWYQQALGLGLQFLLWYDEGEERNRGNFPPRFSGRQFPNYSSELNVNALELEDSALYLCASSIRTDSNQPQHFGDGTRLSIL.

The chain has TRBV29-1 and TRBJ1-2, with D perhaps TRBD1 (6 bases). V lost 6 bases and J lost 0, with 14 bases in between. The CDR3 has 14 amino acids. Germline CDR1 is SQVTM and CDR2 is ANQGSEA. CDR3 sequence reads: CSVGGPDTNYGYTF. For the CDR3, the DNA is TGCAGCGTCGGGGGCCCAGACACTAACTATGGCTACACCTTC.

The chain employs TRBV4-3 and TRBJ2-1; 7 nucleotides match TRBD2. CDR3 length: 16 amino acids. V gave up 4 bases and J gave up 6 bases; unmatched junction bases: 12. Germline V CDR1 and CDR2: LGHNA, YSLEER. The CDR3 loop reads CASSPRWEGTINEQFF. The CDR3 DNA reads TGCGCCAGCAGCCCCCGGTGGGAGGGTACAATCAATGAGCAGTTCTTC.

CDR3 DNA sequence: TGTGCCAGCAGCTCCTCAAAAACGTGGCCTAACGAGCAGTACTTC. This codes for CASSSSKTWPNEQYF. This rearrangement joins TRBV11-2 to TRBJ2-7; D gene uncertain. Trimming cost V 4 bases and J 5 bases, with 18 bases left between them. The CDR3 runs 15 residues. Germline loops: CDR1 SGHAT, CDR2 FQNNGV.

This rearrangement joins TRBV6-5 to TRBJ1-1, with unresolved D. V was trimmed by 7 bases and J by 3 bases, leaving 12 bases between them. Per germline, CDR1 MNHEY and CDR2 SVGAGI. This CDR3 is 13 amino acids long. As DNA, the CDR3 is TGTGCCAGCAACCCCGTTGGGGACACTGAAGCTTTCTTT. Its protein is CASNPVGDTEAFF.

The chain recombines TRBV19 with TRBJ2-7; 9 bases are a match to TRBD1. The CDR3 is made up of 15 amino acids. From germline, CDR1 is LNHDA and CDR2 SQIVND (reference sequence). With V trimmed by 5 bases and J by 0 bases, 5 bases remained unmatched. This CDR3 is CASSSTGGPSYEQYF. DNA of the CDR3: TGTGCCAGTAGTTCAACAGGGGGCCCCTCCTACGAGCAGTACTTC.

The rearrangement joins TRBV19 to TRBJ2-1, with D unclear. There are 13 residues in the CDR3. The V and J ends lost 5 bases and 1 base respectively, with 6 bases between them. From germline, CDR1 is LNHDA and CDR2 SQIVND (reference sequence). The DNA for the CDR3 is TGTGCCAGTAGTCCTGGGTCCTACAATGAGCAGTTCTTC. Its translation: CASSPGSYNEQFF.